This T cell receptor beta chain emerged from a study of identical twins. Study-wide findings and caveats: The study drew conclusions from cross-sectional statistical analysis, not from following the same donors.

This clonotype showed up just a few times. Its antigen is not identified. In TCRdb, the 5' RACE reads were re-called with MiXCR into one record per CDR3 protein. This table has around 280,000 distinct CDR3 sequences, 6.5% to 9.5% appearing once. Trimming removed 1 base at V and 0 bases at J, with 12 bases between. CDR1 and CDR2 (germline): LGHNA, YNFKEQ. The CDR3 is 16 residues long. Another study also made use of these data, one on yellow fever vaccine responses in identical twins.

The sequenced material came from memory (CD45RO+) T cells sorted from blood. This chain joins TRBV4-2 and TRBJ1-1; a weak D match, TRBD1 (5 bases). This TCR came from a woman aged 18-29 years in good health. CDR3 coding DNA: TGTGCCAGCAGCCAAGCTGGGACCCTTATGAACACTGAAGCTTTCTTT. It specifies CASSQAGTLMNTEAFF.